The sequence of this TCR beta chain was determined in a study of T cells after yellow fever vaccination. The study, taken as a whole, reports: Of the clonotypes, a small share occurred in both CD4 and CD8 compartments.

TCRdb called the 5' RACE reads again in MiXCR, with one record for every CDR3 protein. The top ten clones hold 2.5% to 4% of a sample with about 340,000 distinct CDR3 sequences, 9.5% to 15% of them seen once. Trimming at V came to 5 bases and at J to 7 bases, leaving 10 bases not matched to a gene. Looked up from germline, CDR1 is MNHEY and CDR2 is SVGAGI. CDR3 size: 15 residues. Concerning this clonotype itself: Its specificity is not known.

The chain recombines TRBV6-5 with TRBJ1-4, with 7 bases fitting TRBD1. The origin of this receptor is a man younger than 30 who received the YFV17D yellow fever vaccine. Sequencing used CD4+ T cells sorted from PBMCs, obtained 15 days after the yellow fever booster vaccination. The DNA for the CDR3 is TGTGCCAGCAGTACAACAGGGGATAGGGGTGAAAAACTGTTTTTT. This sequence encodes CASSTTGDRGEKLFF.